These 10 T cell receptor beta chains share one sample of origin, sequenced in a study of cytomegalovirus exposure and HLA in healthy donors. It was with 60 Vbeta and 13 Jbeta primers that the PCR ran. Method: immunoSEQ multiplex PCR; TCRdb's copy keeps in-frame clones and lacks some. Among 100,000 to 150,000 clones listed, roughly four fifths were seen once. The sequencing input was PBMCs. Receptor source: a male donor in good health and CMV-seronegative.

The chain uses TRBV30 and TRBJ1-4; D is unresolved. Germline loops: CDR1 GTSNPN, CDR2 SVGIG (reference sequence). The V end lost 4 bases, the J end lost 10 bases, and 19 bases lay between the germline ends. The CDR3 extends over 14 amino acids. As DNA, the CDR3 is TGTGCCTGGAAGTCGGACTCACCTTTGGGAAAACTGTTTTTT. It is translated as CAWKSDSPLGKLFF.

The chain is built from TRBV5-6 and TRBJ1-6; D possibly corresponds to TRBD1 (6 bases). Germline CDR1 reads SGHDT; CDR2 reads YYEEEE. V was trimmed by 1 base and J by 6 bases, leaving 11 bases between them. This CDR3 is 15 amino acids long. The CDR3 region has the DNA TGTGCCAGCAGCTTGCCGGGGGGGCTTAATTCACCCCTCCACTTT. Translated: CASSLPGGLNSPLHF.

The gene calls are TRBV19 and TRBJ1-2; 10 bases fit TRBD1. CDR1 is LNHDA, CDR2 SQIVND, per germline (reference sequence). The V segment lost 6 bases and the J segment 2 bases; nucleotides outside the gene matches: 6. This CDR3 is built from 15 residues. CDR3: CASSAPGQGNYGYTF. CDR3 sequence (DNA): TGTGCCAGTAGCGCCCCGGGACAGGGGAACTATGGCTACACCTTC.

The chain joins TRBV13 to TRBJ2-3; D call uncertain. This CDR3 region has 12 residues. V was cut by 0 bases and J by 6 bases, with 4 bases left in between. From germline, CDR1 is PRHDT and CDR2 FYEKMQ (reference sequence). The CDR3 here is CASSLGGDTQYF. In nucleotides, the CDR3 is TGTGCCAGCAGCTTAGGCGGTGATACGCAGTATTTT.

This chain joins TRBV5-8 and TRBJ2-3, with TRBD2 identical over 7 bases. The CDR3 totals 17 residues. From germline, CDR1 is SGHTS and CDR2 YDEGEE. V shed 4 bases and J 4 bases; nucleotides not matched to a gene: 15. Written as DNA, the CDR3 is TGTGCCAGCAGCCTGACTAGCAGTCTACGGGAGGCAGATACGCAGTATTTT. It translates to CASSLTSSLREADTQYF.

The CDR3 coding sequence is TGCAGCGTTGGAGGAGGGCAGGGCGGAGGTGGGCTGTTTTTT. Translation: CSVGGGQGGGGLFF. The chain joins TRBV29-1 to TRBJ2-2, with D possibly being TRBD2 (6 bases). CDR3 length equals 14 residues. Germline CDR1 is SQVTM and CDR2 is ANQGSEA. Trimming stripped 4 bases from V and 13 bases from J, with 22 bases between.

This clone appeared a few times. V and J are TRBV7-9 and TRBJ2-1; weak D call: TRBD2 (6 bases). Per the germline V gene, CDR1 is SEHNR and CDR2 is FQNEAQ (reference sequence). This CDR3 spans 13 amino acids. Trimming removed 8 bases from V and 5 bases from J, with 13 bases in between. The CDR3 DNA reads TGTGCCAGCCGCCGCGGGGCGGACAATGAGCAGTTCTTC. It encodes CASRRGADNEQFF.

The CDR3 DNA sequence: TGTGCCAGCACCCCTTACTATATCGAGACCCAGTACTTC. Amino acids: CASTPYYIETQYF. The V and J genes are TRBV28 and TRBJ2-5; no definite D call. Germline lookup yields CDR1 MDHEN and CDR2 SYDVKM. The V end lost 7 bases, the J end lost 5 bases, and 14 bases lay between the germline ends. The CDR3 is made up of 13 amino acids.

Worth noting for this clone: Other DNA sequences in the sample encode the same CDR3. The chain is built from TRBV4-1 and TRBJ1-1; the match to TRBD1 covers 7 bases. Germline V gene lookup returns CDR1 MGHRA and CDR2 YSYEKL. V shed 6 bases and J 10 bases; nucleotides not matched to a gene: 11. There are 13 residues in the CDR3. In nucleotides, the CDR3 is TGCGCCAGCAGGGGGCAGACAGGGCGGTTAGCTTTCTTT. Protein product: CASRGQTGRLAFF.

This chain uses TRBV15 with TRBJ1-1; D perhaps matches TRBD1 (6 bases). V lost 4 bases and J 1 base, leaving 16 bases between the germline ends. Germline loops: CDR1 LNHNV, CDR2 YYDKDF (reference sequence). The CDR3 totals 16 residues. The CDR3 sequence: CATSITDSVPNTEAFF. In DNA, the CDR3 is TGTGCCACCAGCATTACGGACAGTGTCCCGAACACTGAAGCTTTCTTT.